Listed here is a single TCR beta chain. Its specificity is unknown. V dropped 3 bases and J dropped 5 bases, with 14 bases sitting between them. Germline V gives CDR1 SGHVS, CDR2 FQNEAQ. This CDR3 comprises 15 residues. Reverse transcription of all isolated RNA meant that expressed TCRB transcripts were sequenced. Using immunoSEQ multiplex PCR, the repertoire was profiled, and TCRdb retains in-frame clones only, with some absent. The data contain some 700,000 clones, roughly 13% of them singletons. This sample stems from a study of beta chain features in type 1 diabetes. Study context: Cell yields, gender and age were comparable in patients and healthy donors.

Broader study findings: A potential PCR bias toward shorter templates would be equal in patient and control samples. Patients showed naive, central memory and Treg TCRB repertoires that appeared more similar than those of healthy donors. Type 1 diabetes patients had moderately but significantly shorter TCRB CDR3s in all four CD4+ subsets.

The sequence derives from a man in his late teens or twenties with type 1 diabetes. Specimen: naive CD4+ T cells from blood. V and J are TRBV7-8 and TRBJ2-1, with D unclear. CDR3 amino acids: CASSLRQVTDNEQFF. The CDR3 DNA is TGTGCCAGCAGCTTGAGACAAGTGACCGACAATGAGCAGTTCTTC. Variable domain in full (rest from reference TRBV7-8 and TRBJ2-1): GAGVSQSPRYKVAKRGQDVALRCDPISGHVSLFWYQQALGQGPEFLTYFQNEAQLDKSGLPSDRFFAERPEGSVSTLKIQRTQQEDSAVYLCASSLRQVTDNEQFFGPGTRLTVL.